The 29 T cell receptor beta chains presented below share a single source sample, sequenced in a study of early T cells in non-severe SARS-CoV-2 infection. TCRdb reprocessed the 5' RACE reads with MiXCR, giving one entry per CDR3 protein. The sample has 45,000 to 65,000 distinct CDR3 sequences, 8% to 13% seen once. The specimen sequenced was whole blood. The receptors derive from an adult who was a healthcare worker with PCR-confirmed SARS-CoV-2 infection or an uninfected control (not recorded which).

The chain links TRBV29-1 to TRBJ2-2; a weak D match, TRBD1 (6 bases). CDR3 length equals 13 residues. Germline V gene sequence: CDR1 SQVTM, CDR2 ANQGSEA. V was pared by 1 base and J by 5 bases, with 8 bases between. In nucleotides, the CDR3 is TGCAGCGTTGAAGTCCAGGGGACCGGGGAGCTGTTTTTT. It is translated as CSVEVQGTGELFF.

This clonotype showed up many times. The V gene is TRBV7-9, the J gene TRBJ2-5, with D perhaps TRBD1 (6 bases). CDR3 length: 13 residues. Germline CDR1 reads SEHNR; CDR2 reads FQNEAQ (reference sequence). V was clipped by 6 bases and J by 3 bases, with 11 bases between them. CDR3 sequence (DNA): TGTGCCAGCAGTTTTACAGGGAAAGAGACCCAGTACTTC. It specifies CASSFTGKETQYF.

In its sample, this clonotype ranks as large. The gene calls are TRBV7-3 and TRBJ1-5; possible D gene TRBD1, 5 bases. Trimming took 2 bases from V and 2 from J, leaving 7 bases between them. Per the germline V gene, CDR1 is SGHTA and CDR2 is FQGTGA. CDR3 size: 14 residues. CDR3 in amino acids: CASSLQGGNQPQHF. The CDR3, as DNA: TGTGCCAGCAGCTTACAGGGAGGCAATCAGCCCCAGCATTTT.

This clonotype was recorded at least ten times. This chain links TRBV28 with TRBJ1-1; D not certain. The CDR3 totals 16 residues. V was pared by 5 bases and J by 0 bases, with 16 bases between. From germline, CDR1 is MDHEN and CDR2 SYDVKM. This CDR3 is CASSPPRKLMNTEAFF. CDR3 sequence (DNA): TGTGCCAGCAGTCCACCCAGGAAACTTATGAACACTGAAGCTTTCTTT.

This clonotype was detected only a few times. The chain couples TRBV7-9 to TRBJ2-3, with TRBD1 matching over 8 bases. CDR1 is SEHNR and CDR2 is FQNEAQ in the germline V gene (reference sequence). There are 14 residues in the CDR3. V shed 5 bases, J shed 3 bases, and the junction held 4 bases outside the gene matches. The CDR3 protein is CASSEGQVTDTQYF. The CDR3 nucleotides are TGTGCCAGCAGCGAGGGACAGGTAACAGATACGCAGTATTTT.

V and J are TRBV24-1 and TRBJ2-1, with D maybe TRBD2 (5 bases). Germline V gene data show CDR1 as KGHDR and CDR2 as SFDVKD. The V end lost 5 bases, the J end lost 0 bases, and 19 bases lay between the germline ends. CDR3 length: 18 amino acids. CDR3 residues: CATSGIGKRELSYNEQFF. In DNA form, the CDR3 reads TGTGCCACCAGTGGAATTGGTAAGAGGGAACTCTCCTACAATGAGCAGTTCTTC.

CDR3 amino acids: CATAGTAYNEQFF. CDR3 sequence (DNA): TGTGCCACTGCAGGGACAGCCTACAATGAGCAGTTCTTC. The chain uses TRBV6-6 and TRBJ2-1, with TRBD1 matching over 7 bases. The CDR3 consists of 13 residues. CDR1 and CDR2 (germline): MNHNY, SVGAGI (reference sequence). Germline trimming cut 10 bases from V and 2 bases from J; bases unmatched to any gene: 5.

This clonotype was found many times. The rearrangement joins TRBV4-1 to TRBJ1-2, with 7 bases fitting TRBD1. The CDR3 totals 14 residues. The junction had 5 bases not matched to a gene; V was cut back by 3 bases and J by 4 bases. CDR1 is MGHRA and CDR2 is YSYEKL in the germline V gene. The CDR3 loop reads CASSHGGGVYGYTF. The CDR3 bases are TGCGCCAGCAGCCACGGAGGGGGCGTCTATGGCTACACCTTC.

The table lists this clonotype with a few counts. This chain uses TRBV7-9 with TRBJ2-5; 7 bases map to TRBD2. After removal of 4 bases from V and 0 bases from J, the junction contained 11 bases not matched to a gene. CDR3 length: 17 amino acids. Per the germline V gene, CDR1 is SEHNR and CDR2 is FQNEAQ (reference sequence). The CDR3 DNA reads as TGTGCCAGCAGCTCAGGGATAGCGGGCTCCAACCAAGAGACCCAGTACTTC. As protein: CASSSGIAGSNQETQYF.

Ten or more counts support this clonotype. V is TRBV27 and J is TRBJ1-1, with no clear D. V lost 7 bases and J lost 0, with 15 bases in between. The CDR3 loop spans 15 amino acids. Germline values: CDR1 MNHEY, CDR2 SMNVEV (reference sequence). The CDR3 DNA sequence: TGTGCCAGCAAATCCCGGGAGACTATGAACACTGAAGCTTTCTTT. It translates to CASKSRETMNTEAFF.

This clonotype showed up just a few times. The chain is built from TRBV5-8 and TRBJ2-2, with D uncertain. The CDR3 consists of 13 residues. V shed 2 bases and J shed 4 bases, with 6 bases lying between them. From germline, CDR1 is SGHTS and CDR2 YDEGEE. Here the CDR3 DNA reads TGTGCCAGCAGCTTTCTTCGCACCGGGGAGCTGTTTTTT. It yields the protein CASSFLRTGELFF.

This clonotype was detected many times. The chain combines TRBV6-4 with TRBJ2-1, with D maybe TRBD1 (6 bases). In germline, CDR1 is MRHNA, CDR2 SNTAGT. The V end was cut by 2 bases, the J end by 9 bases, with 17 bases between. This CDR3 region has 15 residues. The DNA of the CDR3 is TGTGCCAGCAGTGACCAGGGGTCGGGTTACTCTGAGCAGTTCTTC. Translating it yields CASSDQGSGYSEQFF.

This clonotype was observed a handful of times. This chain connects TRBV7-9 to TRBJ1-5, with D possibly matching TRBD1 (5 bases). V lost 5 bases, J lost 4 bases, and 12 bases lay in between. Germline V gives CDR1 SEHNR, CDR2 FQNEAQ (reference sequence). The CDR3 is 14 amino acids. DNA of the CDR3: TGTGCCAGCAGCCCCGGGGCTTTTAATCAGCCCCAGCATTTT. It translates to CASSPGAFNQPQHF. The variable domain in full, with the rest retrieved from reference TRBV7-9 and TRBJ1-5, is DTGVSQNPRHKITKRGQNVTFRCDPISEHNRLYWYRQTLGQGPEFLTYFQNEAQLEKSRLLSDRFSAERPKGSFSTLEIQRTEQGDSAMYLCASSPGAFNQPQHFGDGTRLSIL.

The sample holds many counts of this clonotype. The chain recombines TRBV28 with TRBJ1-2; D perhaps matches TRBD1 (5 bases). The CDR3 spans 15 residues. V shed 6 bases and J shed 5 bases, with 19 bases lying between them. In germline, CDR1 is MDHEN, CDR2 SYDVKM. Here the CDR3 DNA reads TGTGCCAGCAGAAAGACAGTTTTCAGCTCGTATGGCTACACCTTC. As protein: CASRKTVFSSYGYTF.

The gene calls are TRBV7-2 and TRBJ1-5; D possibly corresponds to TRBD1 (6 bases). There are 13 residues in the CDR3. Germline assignment: CDR1 SGHTA and CDR2 FQGNSA. Trimming took 4 bases from V and 2 from J, leaving 6 bases between them. The CDR3 is CASSSGGNQPQHF. For the CDR3, the DNA is TGTGCCAGCAGCTCAGGGGGCAATCAGCCCCAGCATTTT.

The chain recombines TRBV9 with TRBJ1-4; D is perhaps TRBD1 (6 bases). V was shortened by 3 bases and J by 4 bases, with 10 bases between the two germline ends. This CDR3 region has 14 residues. In germline, CDR1 is SGDLS, CDR2 YYNGEE. This CDR3 is CASSATGVNEKLFF. The CDR3 region has the DNA TGTGCCAGCAGCGCGACAGGAGTTAATGAAAAACTGTTTTTT.

The chain has TRBV4-1 and TRBJ2-5; D may be TRBD1 (5 bases). The CDR3 covers 15 residues. Germline V gene data show CDR1 as MGHRA and CDR2 as YSYEKL. The V and J ends lost 0 bases and 5 bases respectively, with 13 bases between them. The CDR3: CASSQEPGKGETQYF. DNA of the CDR3: TGCGCCAGCAGCCAAGAGCCAGGGAAAGGCGAGACCCAGTACTTC.

The genes are TRBV7-2 and TRBJ2-7; 8 positions agree with TRBD1. Per germline, CDR1 SGHTA and CDR2 FQGNSA. There are 14 residues in the CDR3. With 8 bases clipped from V and 3 bases from J, the junction kept 9 bases outside the gene matches. The CDR3 loop reads CASERAGGIYEQYF. For the CDR3, the DNA is TGTGCCAGCGAGAGGGCAGGGGGCATCTACGAGCAGTACTTC.

V gene TRBV6-2 or TRBV6-3 combines with J gene TRBJ2-1, with D perhaps matching TRBD2 (5 bases). Germline CDR1 MNHEY, CDR2 SVGEGT. Trimming shortened V by 7 bases and J by 3 bases, and 7 bases separated the two germline ends. The CDR3 is 12 amino acids. This CDR3 reads CASIGSYNEQFF. Here the CDR3 DNA reads TGTGCCAGCATAGGGAGCTACAATGAGCAGTTCTTC.

The chain combines TRBV4-1 with TRBJ2-7; TRBD2 matches at 8 bases. The germline gives CDR1 MGHRA, CDR2 YSYEKL. V lost 6 bases, J lost 3 bases, and 10 bases stayed unmatched. The CDR3 loop spans 15 amino acids. The CDR3, as DNA: TGCGCCAGCAGTTTGCACGCGGGGGGTGTCTACGAGCAGTACTTC. Encoded protein: CASSLHAGGVYEQYF.

This clonotype was observed a handful of times. The chain uses TRBV4-1 and TRBJ1-4; 7 bases are shared with TRBD1. The germline CDR1 and CDR2 sequences are MGHRA and YSYEKL. J lost 8 bases, V lost 0 bases, and 9 bases had no gene match. This CDR3 comprises 16 residues. Written as DNA, the CDR3 is TGCGCCAGCAGCCAAGATCGGGCAGGGGGATCGGAAAAACTGTTTTTT. Translation gives CASSQDRAGGSEKLFF.

This clonotype was counted many times. The chain joins TRBV9 to TRBJ1-2; D unclear. Germline V CDR1 and CDR2: SGDLS, YYNGEE. This CDR3 has 11 residues. Trimming cost V 7 bases and J 8 bases, with 12 bases left between them. The CDR3 region has the DNA TGTGCCAGCGGGAAGGGAGAGGGCTACACCTTC. Translating gives CASGKGEGYTF.

A few counts support this clonotype. The chain employs TRBV5-1 and TRBJ1-1; TRBD1 matches 7 bases. The V gene end was trimmed by 2 bases and the J gene end by 4 bases; junction bases not matched to a gene: 2. The CDR3 consists of 13 residues. Germline V gives CDR1 SGHRS, CDR2 YFSETQ. The CDR3 DNA reads TGCGCCAGCAGCTTTACAGGGGCCACTGAAGCTTTCTTT. Protein product: CASSFTGATEAFF.

This clonotype was detected only a few times. In DNA form, the CDR3 reads TGTGCCAGCAGTCGACGGTCGCAGGGAGGGTACTCACCCCTCCACTTT. This encodes CASSRRSQGGYSPLHF. J is TRBJ1-6 and V is TRBV6-5; D perhaps matches TRBD1 (5 bases). The germline gives CDR1 MNHEY, CDR2 SVGAGI. This CDR3 has 16 amino acids. V lost 5 bases and J lost 10, with 21 bases in between.

The chain joins TRBV4-2 to TRBJ1-4; D is ambiguous. V shed 3 bases and J shed 5 bases, with 16 bases lying between them. Germline assignment: CDR1 LGHNA and CDR2 YNFKEQ. This CDR3 is 16 amino acids long. The CDR3 is CASSHDGDGLNEKLFF. CDR3 bases: TGTGCCAGCAGCCATGACGGGGATGGGCTAAATGAAAAACTGTTTTTT.

The table lists this clonotype with a few counts. This chain connects TRBV5-1 to TRBJ1-4; weak D call: TRBD1 (5 bases). CDR3 length equals 14 residues. The germline V gene has CDR1 SGHRS and CDR2 YFSETQ. With 3 bases removed from V and 4 bases from J, the gap between germline ends came to 10 bases. The CDR3 bases are TGCGCCAGCAGCTCCGGGACCGTTAATGAAAAACTGTTTTTT. Translated, it gives CASSSGTVNEKLFF.

This clonotype was observed a single time. This rearrangement joins TRBV3-1 to TRBJ2-3, with D unresolved. CDR1 LGHDT and CDR2 YNNKEL come from the germline V gene (reference sequence). The V gene lost 4 bases and the J gene lost 6 bases, with 11 bases spanning the gap. The CDR3 contains 13 residues. This chain's CDR3 is CASSPLSVDTQYF. The DNA of the CDR3 is TGTGCCAGCAGCCCCCTTTCTGTCGATACGCAGTATTTT.

The chain has TRBV6-4 and TRBJ2-2; 8 nucleotides line up with TRBD1. The ends lost 5 bases at V and 5 bases at J; junction bases unmatched: 1. Germline CDR1 is MRHNA and CDR2 is SNTAGT. CDR3 length equals 13 residues. The CDR3 protein is CASSHRGTGELFF. For the CDR3, the DNA is TGTGCCAGCAGTCACAGGGGGACCGGGGAGCTGTTTTTT.

This clonotype was observed a few times. The chain uses TRBV4-1 and TRBJ2-1, with D possibly matching TRBD2 (6 bases). From germline, CDR1 is MGHRA and CDR2 YSYEKL. The length of the CDR3 is 15 residues. Trimming took 4 bases from V and 5 from J, leaving 15 bases between them. CDR3 nucleotide sequence: TGCGCCAGCAGCCTCATAGCGGTCCCCCACAATGAGCAGTTCTTC. This gives the protein CASSLIAVPHNEQFF.